Shown below are 14 T cell receptor beta chains from a single sample sequenced in a study of cytomegalovirus exposure and HLA in healthy donors. Clones were read by immunoSEQ multiplex PCR, and TCRdb kept only the in-frame ones, dropping some. The sample has about 98,000 clones, about 95% seen once; the top ten hold 0.89%. The sample comprised PBMCs. The source of these receptors is a young woman in good health and CMV-seronegative.

The genes are TRBV5-4 and TRBJ2-5, with 9 bases that match TRBD1. The length of the CDR3 is 12 residues. Germline CDR1 and CDR2: SGHNT and YYREEE (reference sequence). Unmatched junction bases numbered 1, after V lost 5 bases and J lost 5 bases. CDR3 bases: TGTGCCAGCAGGGGACAGGGTGAGACCCAGTACTTC. It yields the protein CASRGQGETQYF.

This clone came up a few times. The rearrangement joins TRBV7-9 to TRBJ1-1; tentatively, D is TRBD1 (5 bases). The CDR3 is 16 residues long. The V gene lost 8 bases and the J gene lost 8 bases, with 27 bases spanning the gap. Germline V gene data show CDR1 as SEHNR and CDR2 as FQNEAQ (reference sequence). The CDR3 region has the DNA TGTGCCAGCGGGGGGGATCCCTACAGTCCACCTCAAGAAGCTTTCTTT. It translates to CASGGDPYSPPQEAFF.

A note on this clone: The junction and the germline gene differ at one end; a read error may be behind it. The chain carries TRBV7-2 and TRBJ2-5; TRBD2 aligns across 8 bases. The CDR3 has 14 residues. Germline values: CDR1 SGHTA, CDR2 FQGNSA. CDR3 bases: TGTGCCAGCACACCATCATTCGGGGGGGCCTCCAGGGACTTC. Its translation is CASTPSFGGASRDF.

The CDR3 DNA sequence: TGTGCCAGCAGCCAATCGGGGAGCGAGCAGTTCTTC. Protein sequence: CASSQSGSEQFF. This sequence joins TRBV7-3 and TRBJ2-1, with D possibly TRBD2 on 5 matching bases. Germline V gives CDR1 SGHTA, CDR2 FQGTGA. The CDR3 is made up of 12 amino acids. V lost 5 bases and J lost 10, with 12 bases in between.

This chain links TRBV6-5 with TRBJ1-2; D may be TRBD1 (6 bases). The CDR3 runs to 15 residues. The V gene's germline CDR1 is MNHEY and CDR2 SVGAGI. With 10 bases removed from V and 2 bases from J, the gap between germline ends came to 20 bases. The CDR3 DNA reads TGTGCCACCCTAACGACCGGACAGTTCAACTATGGCTACACCTTC. Translation gives CATLTTGQFNYGYTF.

The V call is TRBV2, the J call TRBJ1-1; TRBD1 might be the D (5 bases). The CDR3 extends over 12 amino acids. The V gene's germline CDR1 is SNHLY and CDR2 FYNNEI. V lost 7 bases and J lost 4, with 10 bases in between. The CDR3 nucleotides read TGTGCCAGCAAGGGGTCCGGCACTGAAGCTTTCTTT. It is translated as CASKGSGTEAFF.

The gene calls are TRBV7-6 and TRBJ2-2, with 8 bases matching TRBD1. Germline V gene sequence: CDR1 SGHVS, CDR2 FNYEAQ. The junction had 5 bases not matched to a gene; V was cut back by 1 base and J by 7 bases. There are 15 residues in the CDR3. The CDR3 nucleotides read TGTGCCAGCAGCTTAGGACAGGGGTTCGGCGGGGAGCTGTTTTTT. It yields the protein CASSLGQGFGGELFF.

The V and J genes are TRBV4-3 and TRBJ2-6; possibly TRBD2 for D (6 bases). Looked up from germline, CDR1 is LGHNA and CDR2 is YSLEER. CDR3 length: 16 residues. The V end lost 0 bases, the J end lost 1 base, and 7 bases lay between the germline ends. The CDR3 region has the DNA TGCGCCAGCAGCCAAGAACGGGGGTCTGGGGCCAACGTCCTGACTTTC. Protein sequence: CASSQERGSGANVLTF.

V gene TRBV4-3 combines with J gene TRBJ2-1; perhaps TRBD2 as D (6 bases). The V end lost 5 bases, the J end lost 8 bases, and 19 bases lay between the germline ends. Germline V gene lookup returns CDR1 LGHNA and CDR2 YSLEER. The CDR3 has 15 residues. Here the CDR3 reads CASSTLGLTSDEQFF. In DNA form, the CDR3 reads TGCGCCAGCAGCACGCTGGGACTGACTTCCGATGAGCAGTTCTTC.

V usage is TRBV6-1 and J usage is TRBJ2-1, with 9 bases fitting TRBD2. The CDR3 has 17 amino acids. V trimming: 0 bases; J trimming: 6 bases; junction bases outside the gene matches: 9. Germline V gene data show CDR1 as MNHNS and CDR2 as SASEGT. CDR3 DNA: TGTGCCAGCAGTGAAGCATACGAGACTAGCGGACTCAATGAGCAGTTCTTC. It encodes CASSEAYETSGLNEQFF.

As DNA, the CDR3 is TGTGCCACCAGTGGAGGGGGCGCAGTTCGGGAGACCCAGTACTTC. As protein: CATSGGGAVRETQYF. The chain links TRBV15 to TRBJ2-5, with TRBD1 as a possible D gene (7 bases). Per germline, CDR1 LNHNV and CDR2 YYDKDF (reference sequence). Trimming left V 6 bases short and J 5 bases short, with 19 bases between. The CDR3 runs 15 residues.

The chain carries TRBV2 and TRBJ1-2; no definite D call. In germline, CDR1 is SNHLY, CDR2 FYNNEI. Trimming removed 6 bases from V and 0 bases from J, with 5 bases in between. CDR3 length: 12 amino acids. For the CDR3, the DNA is TGTGCCAGCAGGTATTCTAACTATGGCTACACCTTC. Translation gives CASRYSNYGYTF. Together with reference TRBV2 and TRBJ1-2, the CDR3 gives the full variable domain: EPEVTQTPSHQVTQMGQEVILRCVPISNHLYFYWYRQILGQKVEFLVSFYNNEISEKSEIFDDQFSVERPDGSNFTLKIRSTKLEDSAMYFCASRYSNYGYTFGSGTRLTVV.

This sequence joins TRBV27 and TRBJ1-2, with D unclear. This CDR3 comprises 12 residues. The germline V and J ends were trimmed by 3 bases and 8 bases, with 10 bases remaining between them. Looked up from germline, CDR1 is MNHEY and CDR2 is SMNVEV (reference sequence). The CDR3 protein is CASSFAGLGYTF. DNA for the CDR3: TGTGCCAGCAGTTTCGCCGGTTTGGGCTACACCTTC.

The genes are TRBV11-1 and TRBJ1-2; D unresolved. Trimming removed 4 bases at V and 9 bases at J, with 15 bases between. The CDR3 has 13 residues. The V gene's germline CDR1 is SGHAT and CDR2 FQDESV (reference sequence). CDR3 amino acids: CASSSDFNPSYTF. CDR3 in DNA: TGTGCCAGCAGCTCCGACTTCAATCCTAGCTACACCTTC.